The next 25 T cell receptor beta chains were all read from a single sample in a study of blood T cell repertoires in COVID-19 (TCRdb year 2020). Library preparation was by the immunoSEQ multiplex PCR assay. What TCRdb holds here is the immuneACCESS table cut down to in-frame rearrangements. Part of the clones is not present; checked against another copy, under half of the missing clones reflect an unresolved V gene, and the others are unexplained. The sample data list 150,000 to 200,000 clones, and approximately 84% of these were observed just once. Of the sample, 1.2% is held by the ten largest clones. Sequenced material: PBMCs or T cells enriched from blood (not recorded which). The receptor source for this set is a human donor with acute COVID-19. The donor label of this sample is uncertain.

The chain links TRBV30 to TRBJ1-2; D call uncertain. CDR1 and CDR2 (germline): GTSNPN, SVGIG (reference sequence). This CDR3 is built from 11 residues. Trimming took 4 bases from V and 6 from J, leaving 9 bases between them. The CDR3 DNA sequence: TGTGCCTGGACGACTGAAGATGGCTACACCTTC. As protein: CAWTTEDGYTF.

The CDR3 spells CASSLVAVFSYEQYF. CDR3 nucleotides: TGTGCCAGCAGCTTAGTGGCGGTCTTCTCCTACGAGCAGTACTTC. V usage is TRBV7-9 and J usage is TRBJ2-7; unclear D gene. Germline V gives CDR1 SEHNR, CDR2 FQNEAQ (reference sequence). This CDR3 spans 15 amino acids. V was shortened by 1 base and J by 0 bases, with 10 bases between the two germline ends.

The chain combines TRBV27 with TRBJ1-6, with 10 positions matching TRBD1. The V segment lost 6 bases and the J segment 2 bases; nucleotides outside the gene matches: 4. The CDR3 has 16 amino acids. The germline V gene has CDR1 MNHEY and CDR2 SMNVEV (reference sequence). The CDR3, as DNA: TGTGCCAGCAGACAGACAGGGGGCCCCTATAATTCACCCCTCCACTTT. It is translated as CASRQTGGPYNSPLHF.

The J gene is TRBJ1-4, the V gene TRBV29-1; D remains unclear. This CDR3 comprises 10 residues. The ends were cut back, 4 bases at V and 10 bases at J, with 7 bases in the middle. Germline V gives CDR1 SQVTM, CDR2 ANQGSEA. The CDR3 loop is CSVAEGKLFF. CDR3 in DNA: TGCAGCGTTGCCGAGGGAAAACTGTTTTTT.

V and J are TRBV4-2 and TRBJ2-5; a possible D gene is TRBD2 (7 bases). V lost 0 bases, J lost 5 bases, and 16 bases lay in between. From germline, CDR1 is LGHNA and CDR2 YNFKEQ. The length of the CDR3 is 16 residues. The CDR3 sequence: CASSQDWRRGAETQYF. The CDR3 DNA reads TGTGCCAGCAGCCAAGATTGGCGACGGGGGGCGGAGACCCAGTACTTC.

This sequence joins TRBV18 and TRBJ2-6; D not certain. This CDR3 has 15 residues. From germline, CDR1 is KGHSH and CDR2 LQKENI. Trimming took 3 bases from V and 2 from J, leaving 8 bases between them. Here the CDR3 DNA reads TGTGCCAGCTCACCGGGTGGAGCTGGGGCCAACGTCCTGACTTTC. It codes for CASSPGGAGANVLTF.

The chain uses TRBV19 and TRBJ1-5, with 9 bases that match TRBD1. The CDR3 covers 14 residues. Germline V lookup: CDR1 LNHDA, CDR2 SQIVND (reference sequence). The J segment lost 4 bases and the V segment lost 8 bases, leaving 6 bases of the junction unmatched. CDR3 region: CASWDRVRNQPQHF. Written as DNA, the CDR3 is TGTGCCAGTTGGGACAGGGTAAGGAATCAGCCCCAGCATTTT.

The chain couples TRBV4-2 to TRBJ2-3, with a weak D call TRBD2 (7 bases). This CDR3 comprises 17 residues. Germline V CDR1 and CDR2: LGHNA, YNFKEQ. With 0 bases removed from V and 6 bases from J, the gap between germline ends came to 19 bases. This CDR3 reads CASSQDWRGGATDTQYF. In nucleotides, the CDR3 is TGTGCCAGCAGCCAAGATTGGAGGGGGGGTGCTACCGATACGCAGTATTTT.

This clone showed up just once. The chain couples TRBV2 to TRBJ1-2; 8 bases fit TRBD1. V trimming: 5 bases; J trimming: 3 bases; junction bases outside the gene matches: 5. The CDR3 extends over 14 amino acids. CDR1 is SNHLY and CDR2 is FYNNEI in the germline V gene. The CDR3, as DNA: TGTGCCAGCAGTATGGACAGGGTGGACTATGGCTACACCTTC. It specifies CASSMDRVDYGYTF. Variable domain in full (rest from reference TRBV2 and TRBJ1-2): EPEVTQTPSHQVTQMGQEVILRCVPISNHLYFYWYRQILGQKVEFLVSFYNNEISEKSEIFDDQFSVERPDGSNFTLKIRSTKLEDSAMYFCASSMDRVDYGYTFGSGTRLTVV.

The CDR3 reads CAIRTSSGQETQYF. CDR3 DNA sequence: TGTGCCATCAGGACTAGTTCGGGCCAAGAGACCCAGTACTTC. V and J are TRBV10-3 and TRBJ2-5; possibly TRBD2 for D (6 bases). Per the germline V gene, CDR1 is ENHRY and CDR2 is SYGVKD. Deletions cut 6 bases from V and 1 base from J, with 12 bases between. The CDR3 loop spans 14 amino acids.

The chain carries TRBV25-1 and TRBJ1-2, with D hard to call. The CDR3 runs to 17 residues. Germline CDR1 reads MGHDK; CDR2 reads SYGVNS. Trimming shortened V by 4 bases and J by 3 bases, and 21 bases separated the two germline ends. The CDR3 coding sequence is TGTGCCAGCAGTGGCCTCAACAGAGGAGGGTCGGACTATGGCTACACCTTC. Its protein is CASSGLNRGGSDYGYTF.

CDR3 sequence (DNA): TGCGCCAGCAGGTTCGGGACAGGGAGATATGGCTACACCTTC. It specifies CASRFGTGRYGYTF. This chain connects TRBV5-1 to TRBJ1-2, with 9 bases aligning to TRBD1. There are 14 residues in the CDR3. V shed 5 bases, J shed 5 bases, and the junction held 7 bases outside the gene matches. The germline CDR1 and CDR2 sequences are SGHRS and YFSETQ.

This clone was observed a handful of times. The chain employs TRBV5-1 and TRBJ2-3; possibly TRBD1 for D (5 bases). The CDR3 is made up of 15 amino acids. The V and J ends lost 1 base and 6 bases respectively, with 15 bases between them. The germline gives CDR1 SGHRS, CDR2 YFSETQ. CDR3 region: CASSLRQGSSDTQYF. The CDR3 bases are TGCGCCAGCAGCTTGCGGCAGGGAAGCTCCGATACGCAGTATTTT.

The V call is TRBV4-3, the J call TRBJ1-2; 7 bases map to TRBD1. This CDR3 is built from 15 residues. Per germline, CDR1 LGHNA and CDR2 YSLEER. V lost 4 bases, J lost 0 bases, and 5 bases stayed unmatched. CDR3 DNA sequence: TGCGCCAGCAGCCGTTCGGACAGGTCTAACTATGGCTACACCTTC. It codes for CASSRSDRSNYGYTF.

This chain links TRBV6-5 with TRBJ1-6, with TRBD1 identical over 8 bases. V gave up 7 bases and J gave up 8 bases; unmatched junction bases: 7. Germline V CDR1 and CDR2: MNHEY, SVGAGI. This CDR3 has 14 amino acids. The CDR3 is CASKSQGAYSPLHF. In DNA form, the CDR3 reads TGTGCCAGCAAGAGCCAGGGGGCCTATTCACCCCTCCACTTT.

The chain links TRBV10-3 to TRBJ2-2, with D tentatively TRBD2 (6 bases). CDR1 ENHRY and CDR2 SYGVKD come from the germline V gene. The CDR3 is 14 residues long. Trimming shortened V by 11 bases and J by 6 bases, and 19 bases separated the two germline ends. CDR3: CAAARDSGSGELFF. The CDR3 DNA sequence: TGTGCCGCCGCCCGGGACTCAGGGTCCGGGGAGCTGTTTTTT.

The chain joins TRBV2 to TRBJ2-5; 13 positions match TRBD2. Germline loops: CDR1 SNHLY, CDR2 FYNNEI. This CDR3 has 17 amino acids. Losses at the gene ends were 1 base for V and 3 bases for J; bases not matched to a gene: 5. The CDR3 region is CASSEGTSGGREETQYF. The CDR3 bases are TGTGCCAGCAGTGAAGGGACTAGCGGGGGAAGGGAAGAGACCCAGTACTTC.

The CDR3 here is CASSLDTGLAGGSGELFF. The DNA for the CDR3 is TGTGCCAGCAGCTTGGATACGGGACTAGCGGGGGGTTCCGGGGAGCTGTTTTTT. The V gene is TRBV5-6, the J gene TRBJ2-2; 15 bases are shared with TRBD2. The trim removed 0 bases at V and 6 bases at J, leaving 6 bases unmatched. Germline loops: CDR1 SGHDT, CDR2 YYEEEE. The CDR3 runs 18 residues. Full variable domain (rest looked up from reference TRBV5-6 and TRBJ2-2): DAGVTQSPTHLIKTRGQQVTLRCSPKSGHDTVSWYQQALGQGPQFIFQYYEEEERQRGNFPDRFSGHQFPNYSSELNVNALLLGDSALYLCASSLDTGLAGGSGELFFGEGSRLTVL.

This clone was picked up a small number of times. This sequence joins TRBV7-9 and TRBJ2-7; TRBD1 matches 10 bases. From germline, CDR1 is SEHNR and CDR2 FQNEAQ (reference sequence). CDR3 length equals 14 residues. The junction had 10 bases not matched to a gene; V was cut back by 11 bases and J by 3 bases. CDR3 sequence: CAASPGTGDYEQYF. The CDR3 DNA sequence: TGTGCCGCCTCCCCGGGGACAGGGGACTACGAGCAGTACTTC.

The CDR3 DNA reads TGTGCCAGCAGCTTAGAAGGGGTTGGCTACACCTTC. Its protein is CASSLEGVGYTF. This chain connects TRBV11-2 to TRBJ1-2, with D tentatively TRBD1 (5 bases). In germline, CDR1 is SGHAT, CDR2 FQNNGV. The ends were cut back, 0 bases at V and 7 bases at J, with 6 bases in the middle. This CDR3 contains 12 residues.

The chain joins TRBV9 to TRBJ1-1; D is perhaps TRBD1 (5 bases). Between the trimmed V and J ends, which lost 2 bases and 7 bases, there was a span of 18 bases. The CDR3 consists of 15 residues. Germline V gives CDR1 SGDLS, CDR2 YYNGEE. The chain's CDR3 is CASSVRGTGGGEAFF. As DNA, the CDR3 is TGTGCCAGCAGCGTGAGGGGAACGGGGGGTGGTGAAGCTTTCTTT.

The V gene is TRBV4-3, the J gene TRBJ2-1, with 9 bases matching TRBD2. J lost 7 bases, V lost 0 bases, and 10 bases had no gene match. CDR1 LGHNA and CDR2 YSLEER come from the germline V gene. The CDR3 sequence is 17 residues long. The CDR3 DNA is TGCGCCAGCAGCCAAGAAGGAAGGCGGGGGGGCCTGAATGAGCAGTTCTTC. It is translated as CASSQEGRRGGLNEQFF.

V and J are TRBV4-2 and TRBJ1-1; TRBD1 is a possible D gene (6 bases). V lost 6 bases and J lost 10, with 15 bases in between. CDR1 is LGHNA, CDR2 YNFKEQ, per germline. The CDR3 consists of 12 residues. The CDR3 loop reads CASSPSGVAAFF. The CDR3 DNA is TGTGCCAGCAGTCCATCAGGGGTTGCAGCTTTCTTT.

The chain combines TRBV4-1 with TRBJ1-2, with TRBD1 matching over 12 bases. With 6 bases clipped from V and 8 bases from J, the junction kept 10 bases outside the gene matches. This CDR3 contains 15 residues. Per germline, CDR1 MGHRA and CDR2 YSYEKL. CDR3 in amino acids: CASREPGQGAEGYTF. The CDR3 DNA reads TGCGCCAGCAGGGAACCGGGACAGGGGGCGGAGGGCTACACCTTC.

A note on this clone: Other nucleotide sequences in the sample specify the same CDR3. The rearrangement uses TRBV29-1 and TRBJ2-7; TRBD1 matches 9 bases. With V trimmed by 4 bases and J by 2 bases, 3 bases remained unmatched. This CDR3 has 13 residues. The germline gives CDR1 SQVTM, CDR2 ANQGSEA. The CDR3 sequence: CSVGGQGTYEQYF. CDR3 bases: TGCAGCGTTGGGGGACAGGGTACCTACGAGCAGTACTTC.